This T cell receptor beta chain was captured by sequencing in a study of T cells in Graves' hyperthyroidism and ophthalmopathy. Study-wide results and caveats: Appearing also in blood were most of the thyroid clonotypes expanded above 0.001.

Uncontrolled infection, other autoimmune disease, pregnancy and lactation each barred patients from inclusion. Fresh 10 ml peripheral blood yielded PBMCs. This clonotype came up many times. Its antigen is as yet unknown. The junction shows a germline mismatch at one end, possibly a read error. Using RNA transcripts as the source, TCR beta CDR3 regions were amplified. The TCR CDR3 first-round RT-PCR relied on the HTBI primer set. Via MiXCR, TCRdb re-called the multiplex PCR reads, giving one row per CDR3 protein. The table has 300,000 to 450,000 distinct CDR3 sequences, about 18% seen once; the top ten hold less than 45%. CDR1 SGDLS and CDR2 YYNGEE come from the germline V gene. CDR3 length equals 13 residues.

Source material: blood. The rearrangement joins TRBV9 to TRBJ2-5; D call uncertain. The sequence came from a man aged 18 to 29 with Graves' ophthalmopathy. The CDR3 nucleotides read TGTGCCAGCAGTGTAGGCAGGCAAGAGACCCAGTACTTC. Translated, it gives CASSVGRQETQYF.